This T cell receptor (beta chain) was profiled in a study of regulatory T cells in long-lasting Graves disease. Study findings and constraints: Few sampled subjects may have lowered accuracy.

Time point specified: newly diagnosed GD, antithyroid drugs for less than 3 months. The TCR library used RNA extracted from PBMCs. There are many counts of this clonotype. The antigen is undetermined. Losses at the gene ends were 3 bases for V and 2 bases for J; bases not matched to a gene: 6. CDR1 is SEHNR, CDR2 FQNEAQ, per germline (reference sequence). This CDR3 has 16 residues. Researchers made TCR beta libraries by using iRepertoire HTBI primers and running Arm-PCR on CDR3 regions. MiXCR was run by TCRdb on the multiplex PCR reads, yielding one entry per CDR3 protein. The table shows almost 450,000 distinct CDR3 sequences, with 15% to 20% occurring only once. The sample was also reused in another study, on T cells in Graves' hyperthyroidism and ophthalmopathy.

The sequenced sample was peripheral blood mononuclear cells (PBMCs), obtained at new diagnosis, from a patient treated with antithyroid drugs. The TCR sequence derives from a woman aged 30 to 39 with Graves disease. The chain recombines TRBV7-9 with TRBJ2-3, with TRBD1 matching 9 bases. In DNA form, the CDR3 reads TGTGCCAGCAGCTTTTGGGACAGGGTGAACACAGATACGCAGTATTTT. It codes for CASSFWDRVNTDTQYF.